The source of this TCR beta chain is a study of cytomegalovirus exposure and HLA in healthy donors. J gave up 5 bases and V 5 bases, and 5 bases lay outside the gene matches. The CDR3 runs 13 residues. CDR1 is SNHLY, CDR2 FYNNEI, per germline. On this clone: Its antigen is still unknown.

Each donor was healthy, and each was a bone marrow donor. PCR used 60 Vbeta primers and 13 Jbeta primers. Clones were sequenced by immunoSEQ multiplex PCR, and TCRdb holds only the in-frame ones, with some missing. This table has 150,000 to 200,000 clones, around 75% appearing once. Study-wide results and caveats: Reports showed the classifier diagnosing cytomegalovirus status with high specificity and sensitivity.

Input material: PBMCs. V usage is TRBV2 and J usage is TRBJ1-2; 7 bases map to TRBD1. The receptor was isolated from a woman aged 30 to 39 in good health and CMV-seropositive. CDR3 region: CASSWGQNYGYTF. CDR3 nucleotide sequence: TGTGCCAGCAGTTGGGGACAGAATTATGGCTACACCTTC.